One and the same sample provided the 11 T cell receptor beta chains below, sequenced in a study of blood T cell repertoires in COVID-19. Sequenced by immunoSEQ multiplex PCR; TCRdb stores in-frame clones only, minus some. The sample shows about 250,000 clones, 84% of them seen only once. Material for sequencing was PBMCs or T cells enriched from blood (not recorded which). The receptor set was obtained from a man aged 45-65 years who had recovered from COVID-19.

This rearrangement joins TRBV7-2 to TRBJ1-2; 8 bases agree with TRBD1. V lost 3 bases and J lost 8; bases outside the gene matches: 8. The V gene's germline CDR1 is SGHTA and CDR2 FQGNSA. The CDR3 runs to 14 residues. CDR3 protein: CASSFRTGSQGYTF. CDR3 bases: TGTGCCAGCAGCTTCCGGACAGGGTCGCAGGGCTACACCTTC.

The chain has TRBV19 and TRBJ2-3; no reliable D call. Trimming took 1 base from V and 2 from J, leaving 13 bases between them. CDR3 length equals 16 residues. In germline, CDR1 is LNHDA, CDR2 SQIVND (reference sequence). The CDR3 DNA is TGTGCCAGTAGTATAGGGATTAGGCTAGACACAGATACGCAGTATTTT. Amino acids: CASSIGIRLDTDTQYF.

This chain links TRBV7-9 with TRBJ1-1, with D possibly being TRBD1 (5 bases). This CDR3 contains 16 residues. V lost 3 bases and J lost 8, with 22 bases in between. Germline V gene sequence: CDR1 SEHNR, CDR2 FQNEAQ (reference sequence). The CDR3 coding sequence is TGTGCCAGCAGCTTCGAATGGAGTCTTCAAGGGGCGGAAGCTTTCTTT. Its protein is CASSFEWSLQGAEAFF.

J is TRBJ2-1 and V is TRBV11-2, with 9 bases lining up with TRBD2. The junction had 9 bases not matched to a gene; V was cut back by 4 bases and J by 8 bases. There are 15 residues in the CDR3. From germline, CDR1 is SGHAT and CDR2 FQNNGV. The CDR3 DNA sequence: TGTGCCAGCAGCTATAGTATAGCGGGGGCTTATGAGCAGTTCTTC. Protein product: CASSYSIAGAYEQFF.

The CDR3 loop reads CAISESTGGSNQPQHF. The CDR3 bases are TGTGCCATCAGTGAGTCGACCGGGGGGAGCAATCAGCCCCAGCATTTT. V and J are TRBV10-3 and TRBJ1-5; D is possibly TRBD1 (5 bases). With 0 bases removed from V and 1 base from J, the gap between germline ends came to 10 bases. CDR1 ENHRY and CDR2 SYGVKD come from the germline V gene. The CDR3 length is 16 residues.

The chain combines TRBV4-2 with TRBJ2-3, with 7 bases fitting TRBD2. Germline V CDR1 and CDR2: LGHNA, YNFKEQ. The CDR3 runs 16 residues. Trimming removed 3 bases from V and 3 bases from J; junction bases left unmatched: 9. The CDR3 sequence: CASSHSGGLSTDTQYF. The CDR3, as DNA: TGTGCCAGCAGCCACTCCGGGGGGTTGTCTACAGATACGCAGTATTTT.

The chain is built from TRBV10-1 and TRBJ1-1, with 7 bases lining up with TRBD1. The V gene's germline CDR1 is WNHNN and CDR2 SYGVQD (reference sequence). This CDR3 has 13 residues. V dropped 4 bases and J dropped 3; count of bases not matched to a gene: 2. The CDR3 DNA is TGCGCCAGCAGTGTTGACAGGGACACTGAAGCTTTCTTT. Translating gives CASSVDRDTEAFF.

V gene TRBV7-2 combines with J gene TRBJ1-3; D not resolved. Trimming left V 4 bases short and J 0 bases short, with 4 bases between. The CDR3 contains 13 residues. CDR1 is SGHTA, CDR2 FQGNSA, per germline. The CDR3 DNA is TGTGCCAGCAGCTCCTACTCTGGAAACACCATATATTTT. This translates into CASSSYSGNTIYF. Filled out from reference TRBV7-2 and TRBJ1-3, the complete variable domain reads GAGVSQSPSNKVTEKGKDVELRCDPISGHTALYWYRQSLGQGLEFLIYFQGNSAPDKSGLPSDRFSAERTGGSVSTLTIQRTQQEDSAVYLCASSSYSGNTIYFGEGSWLTVV.

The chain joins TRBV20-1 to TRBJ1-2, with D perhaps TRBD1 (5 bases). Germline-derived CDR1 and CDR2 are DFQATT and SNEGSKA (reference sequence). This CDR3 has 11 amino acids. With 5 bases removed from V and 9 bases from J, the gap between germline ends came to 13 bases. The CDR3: CSAGGAGSYTF. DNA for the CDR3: TGCAGTGCTGGAGGGGCAGGGAGCTACACCTTC.

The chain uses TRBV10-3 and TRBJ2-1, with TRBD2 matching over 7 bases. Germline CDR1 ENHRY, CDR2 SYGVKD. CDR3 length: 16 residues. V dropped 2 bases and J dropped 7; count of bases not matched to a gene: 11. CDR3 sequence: CAISEQGGRALNEQFF. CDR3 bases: TGTGCCATCAGTGAGCAGGGAGGGAGGGCCCTAAATGAGCAGTTCTTC.

CDR3 protein: CASSGTAKETQYF. The CDR3 bases are TGTGCCAGCTCCGGGACAGCTAAAGAGACCCAGTACTTC. This rearrangement joins TRBV18 to TRBJ2-5, with 7 bases that match TRBD1. V was clipped by 6 bases and J by 3 bases; unmatched bases: 4. The CDR3 spans 13 residues. Germline V gene sequence: CDR1 KGHSH, CDR2 LQKENI.